This note documents a single T cell receptor (beta chain) sequence. TCRdb called the 5' RACE reads again in MiXCR, with one record for every CDR3 protein. The profile covers about 83,000 distinct CDR3 sequences, with over 9% appearing a single time and approximately 6.1% taken by the ten largest. The source of the sample is a study of early T cells in non-severe SARS-CoV-2 infection. As for the study in general: With bulk RNA from unsorted whole blood as input, sequencing yielded unpaired chains.

This CDR3 has 17 residues. Germline V CDR1 and CDR2: SGHAT, FQNNGV. The V and J ends lost 6 bases and 5 bases respectively, with 20 bases between them. The genes are TRBV11-2 and TRBJ1-6; TRBD1 is a possible D gene (6 bases). The sequenced material came from whole blood. The receptor comes from an adult who was a healthcare worker with PCR-confirmed SARS-CoV-2 infection or an uninfected control (not recorded which). The chain's CDR3 is CASRNALQGINNSPLHF. CDR3 nucleotide sequence: TGTGCCAGCAGGAACGCCCTACAGGGAATTAATAATTCACCCCTCCACTTT.